This TCR beta chain was profiled in a study of Ad26.COV2.S vaccination and SARS-CoV-2 variants (dated by TCRdb to the early 2020s). The study in broad terms: Donors in the vaccine arm were drawn from COV1001, a phase I-IIa trial of Ad26.COV2.S in healthy adults that was multicentre, randomized, double-blind and placebo-controlled. Ad26.COV2.S was given intramuscularly at 5x10^10 or 1x10^11 viral particles, as a single shot or as two shots 56 days apart. TCRbeta repertoire sequencing was used to assess the specificity and breadth of SARS-CoV-2-reactive T cell receptors after Ad26.COV2.S vaccination. A total of 32 samples were included in the TCR-sequenced set, comprising about 20 Ad26.COV2.S vaccine recipients, 5 placebo recipients and 8 SARS-CoV-2 convalescent individuals. Trial participants were randomized into five groups of five: low-dose or high-dose Ad26.COV2.S given once or twice, or placebo on both occasions. Blinding of investigators to trial group allocation was maintained during experiments and outcome assessment. Points the paper makes about the study in general: Ad26.COV2.S recipients had higher spike-specific TCR breadth than placebo recipients (P = 0.0014). Vaccine and placebo recipients had comparable non-spike TCR breadth, which fits with the vaccine containing only spike. Comparing responses between vaccine doses or regimens was not something the study was powered to do. After vaccination, spike-specific CD8+ and CD4+ T cell responses were reported to show substantial breadth. It was noted by the authors that total T cell responses may have been underestimated by the TCR breadth and depth analyses.

The CDR3 runs 17 amino acids, cysteine and phenylalanine included. The entry retains the CDR3 DNA only, 51 bases that are in frame from base 1. The germline V gene provides CDR1 MGHRA and CDR2 YSYEKL. V is trimmed back by 3 bases and J by 3 bases, and the junction contains 9 bases that no gene match accounts for. Taken with the paper, the label for treatment or condition translates to: roughly 19 received Ad26.COV2.S at low or high dose, single or two shots; 5 received placebo; per-sample allocation not given. For vaccine and placebo recipients, repertoires were sequenced using samples collected on day 63 after the first injection. Between 29 July and 7 August 2020, Cohort 1b enrolled about 27 adults aged 18-55 years at one site in Boston, USA. Ad26.COV2.S consisted of a replication-incompetent adenovirus type 26 vector by which a prefusion-stabilized SARS-CoV-2 spike protein from the original Wuhan strain was expressed.

With respect to this clone: Its antigen is unknown. It has no much larger one-base neighbor in the sample; base qualities were not kept.

The immunoSEQ Assay was used to sequence TCRbeta CDR3 regions. After extraction, genomic DNA underwent amplification by bias-controlled multiplex PCR, followed by high-throughput sequencing. In the original analysis: To quantify the absolute abundance of every unique TCRbeta CDR3 region, sequences were collapsed and filtered. Usable DNA was measured by amplifying reference genes present in all nucleated cells, and TCRbeta template counts were normalized to that usable DNA to estimate T cell fraction. Repertoire TCRs were annotated as SARS-CoV-2-specific when V gene, CDR3 amino acid sequence and J gene were exactly matched to a known reactive TCR set. The reference SARS-CoV-2 TCR set was derived from MIRA and filtered for enrichment in COVID-19-positive ImmuneCODE repertoires, a step that removed public or cross-reactive TCRs. Based on the MIRA antigens, annotated TCRs were further analysed at the level of specific ORF or position within ORF. Depth was the summed frequency of annotated unique rearrangements, while breadth was defined as annotated unique rearrangements over total unique productive rearrangements. Group comparisons of TCR breadth used two-sided Wilcoxon rank-sum tests. TCRdb stores this immuneACCESS table with in-frame sequences only. Part of the clones is absent; in the studies checked, under half of the shortfall reflects unresolved V genes, and no reason is known for the rest. The V and J calls and clone size were taken over from that table, and D and trimming were inferred from the DNA. Present in this sample are roughly 350,000 clones, 75% to 90% of which were seen just once. Around a tenth of the sample is taken by the ten largest.

The rearranged segments are TRBV4-1 and TRBJ2-2, with TRBD2 matching 8 junction bases. The input for sequencing was peripheral blood, taken in a trial of Ad26.COV2.S vaccine versus placebo. This TCR came from a person aged 18-65 years who received the Ad26.COV2.S COVID-19 vaccine or a placebo. The DNA sequence follows: TGCGCCAGCAGCCACCCAACTAGCGGAGCCGACACCGGGGAGCTGTTTTTT. Its translation reads: CASSHPTSGADTGELFF.